This T cell receptor (beta chain) appears in the sequencing data of a study of blood T cell repertoires in COVID-19. Whole-study context: The origin of the acute and convalescent COVID-19 samples was the United States, Italy and Spain. The cDNA or gDNA used as material had been derived from T cells, B-cell-depleted T cells, or PBMCs.

In the authors' workflow: Amplifying reference gene primers gave estimates of nucleated cell counts. Sequencing was performed with immunoSEQ multiplex PCR; in TCRdb, only in-frame clones are kept and a portion is missing. The D gene and trimming were derived from the DNA, and the V and J assignments and clone size from that table. The table shows 75,000 to 95,000 clones, with approximately 90% occurring only once. This clone occurred once. Sequencing input: peripheral blood. The TCR comes from a man aged 50-60 years with active COVID-19.

The CDR3 DNA sequence: TGTGCCAGCAGCCAAGGTAGGCAGGAGGCTCAGCCCCAGCATTTT. This codes for CASSQGRQEAQPQHF. This chain uses TRBV4-2 with TRBJ1-5; D ambiguous. V lost 1 base and J lost 6, with 13 bases in between. In germline, CDR1 is LGHNA, CDR2 YNFKEQ. CDR3 length: 15 residues.